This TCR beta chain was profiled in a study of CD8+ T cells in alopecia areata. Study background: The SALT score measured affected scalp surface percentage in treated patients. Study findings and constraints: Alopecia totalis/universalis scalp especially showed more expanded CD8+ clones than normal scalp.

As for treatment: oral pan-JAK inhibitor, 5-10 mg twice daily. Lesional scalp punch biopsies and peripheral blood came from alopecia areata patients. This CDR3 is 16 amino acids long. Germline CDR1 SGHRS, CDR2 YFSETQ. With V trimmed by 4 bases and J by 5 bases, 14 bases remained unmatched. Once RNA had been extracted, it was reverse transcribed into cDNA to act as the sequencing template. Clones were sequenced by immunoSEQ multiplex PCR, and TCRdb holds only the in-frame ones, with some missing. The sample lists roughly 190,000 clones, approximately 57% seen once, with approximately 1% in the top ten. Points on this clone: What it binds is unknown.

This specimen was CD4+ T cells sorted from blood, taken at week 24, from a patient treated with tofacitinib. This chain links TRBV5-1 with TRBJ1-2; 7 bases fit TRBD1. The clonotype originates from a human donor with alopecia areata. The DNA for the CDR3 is TGCGCCAGCAGCCTAAACCCCAGACAGGGACCTTATGGCTACACCTTC. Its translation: CASSLNPRQGPYGYTF.